The clone carrying this T cell receptor beta chain was detected only a few times. The antigen remains unidentified. The entry originates in a study of type 1 regulatory T cells. TCRdb used MiXCR to reprocess the reads, holding one entry per CDR3 protein. Among about 62,000 distinct CDR3 sequences listed, 62% were seen once. The source of this sequence is a human donor in good health. The sequencing sample was made of cultured non-Tr1 T cells, either the whole culture or a sorted T cell fraction (not recorded which).

The CDR3 loop reads CASSFQGTEQFF. CDR3 DNA sequence: TGTGCCAGCAGTTTTCAGGGTACTGAGCAGTTCTTC. This sequence joins TRBV12-3 or TRBV12-4 and TRBJ2-1; the D gene is possibly TRBD1 (5 bases). CDR3 length: 12 residues. Trimming left V 3 bases short and J 9 bases short, with 9 bases between.